This T cell receptor beta chain was captured by sequencing in a study of OX40 agonist ivuxolimab in advanced cancers. Only in-frame clones appear in the TCRdb table, and some are missing; sequencing was by immunoSEQ multiplex PCR. The sample lists 30,000 to 40,000 clones, around four fifths occurring once. This CDR3 is built from 18 residues. The V end was cut by 0 bases, the J end by 3 bases, with 18 bases between. In germline, CDR1 is LGHNA, CDR2 YNFKEQ. The J gene is TRBJ1-5, the V gene TRBV4-2; the D is unclear. This receptor was obtained from an adult with an advanced solid tumor such as melanoma, head and neck, liver or kidney cancer. The material sequenced was CD4+ or CD8+ T cells sorted from blood, taken in a trial of the OX40 agonist ivuxolimab. CDR3 DNA: TGTGCCAGCAGCCAAGATATAATAGGGCGATCCCCCAATCAGCCCCAGCATTTT. It translates to CASSQDIIGRSPNQPQHF.